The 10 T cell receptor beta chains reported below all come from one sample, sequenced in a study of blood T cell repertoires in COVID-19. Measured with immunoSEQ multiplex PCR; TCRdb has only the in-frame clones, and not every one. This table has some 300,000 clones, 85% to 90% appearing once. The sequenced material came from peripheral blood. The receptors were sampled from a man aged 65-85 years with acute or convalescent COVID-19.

The CDR3 coding sequence is TGTGCCAGCATACCGGGACACAACACCGGGGAGCTGTTTTTT. The encoded protein is CASIPGHNTGELFF. This chain joins TRBV7-9 and TRBJ2-2; possibly TRBD1 for D (6 bases). Germline V gene lookup returns CDR1 SEHNR and CDR2 FQNEAQ (reference sequence). V lost 7 bases and J 2 bases, leaving 11 bases between the germline ends. The CDR3 has 14 amino acids.

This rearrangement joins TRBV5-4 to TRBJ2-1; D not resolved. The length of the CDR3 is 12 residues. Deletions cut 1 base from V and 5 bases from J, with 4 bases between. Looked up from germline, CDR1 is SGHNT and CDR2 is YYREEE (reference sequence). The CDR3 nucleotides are TGTGCCAGCAGCTTGAGCCACAATGAGCAGTTCTTC. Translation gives CASSLSHNEQFF.

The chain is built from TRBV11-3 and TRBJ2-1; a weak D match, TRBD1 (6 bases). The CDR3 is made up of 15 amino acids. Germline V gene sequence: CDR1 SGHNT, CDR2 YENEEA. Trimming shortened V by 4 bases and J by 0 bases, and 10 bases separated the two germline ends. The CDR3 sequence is CASSSRTVSYNEQFF. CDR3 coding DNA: TGTGCCAGCAGCTCCCGGACAGTCTCCTACAATGAGCAGTTCTTC.

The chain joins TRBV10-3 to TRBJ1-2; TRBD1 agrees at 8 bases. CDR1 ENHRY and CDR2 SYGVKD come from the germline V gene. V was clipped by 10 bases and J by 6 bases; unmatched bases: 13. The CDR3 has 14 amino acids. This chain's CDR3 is CATSVGQGRDGYTF. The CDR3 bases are TGTGCCACCTCAGTTGGACAGGGAAGGGATGGCTACACCTTC.

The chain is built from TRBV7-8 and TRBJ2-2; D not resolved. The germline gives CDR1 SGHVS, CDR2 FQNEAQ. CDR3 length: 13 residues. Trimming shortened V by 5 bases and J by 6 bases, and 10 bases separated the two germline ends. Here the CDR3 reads CASSPLLPGELFF. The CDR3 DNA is TGTGCCAGCAGCCCCCTCCTCCCCGGGGAGCTGTTTTTT.

The CDR3 sequence is CASSPRKQGTQPQHF. CDR3 in DNA: TGTGCCAGCTCACCTAGAAAACAGGGGACCCAGCCCCAGCATTTT. The V gene is TRBV18, the J gene TRBJ1-5, with 7 bases aligning to TRBD1. This CDR3 is 15 amino acids long. Losses at the gene ends were 3 bases for V and 7 bases for J; bases not matched to a gene: 9. From germline, CDR1 is KGHSH and CDR2 LQKENI.

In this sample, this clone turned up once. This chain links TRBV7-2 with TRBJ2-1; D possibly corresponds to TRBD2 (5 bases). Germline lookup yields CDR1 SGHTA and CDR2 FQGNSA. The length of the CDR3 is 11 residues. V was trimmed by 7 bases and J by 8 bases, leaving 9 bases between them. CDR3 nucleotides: TGTGCCAGCACCTCCGGGGATGAGCAGTTCTTC. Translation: CASTSGDEQFF.

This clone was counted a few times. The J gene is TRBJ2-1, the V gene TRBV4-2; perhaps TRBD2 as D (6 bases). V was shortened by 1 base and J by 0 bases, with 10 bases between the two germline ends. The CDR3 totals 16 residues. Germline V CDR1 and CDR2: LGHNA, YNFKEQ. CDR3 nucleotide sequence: TGTGCCAGCAGCCAAGCTAGCGACCTCTCCTACAATGAGCAGTTCTTC. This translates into CASSQASDLSYNEQFF.

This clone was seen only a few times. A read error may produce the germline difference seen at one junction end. The CDR3 bases are TGTGCCAGCAGGACCGCACCGGGACAGGGGGAGTTC. As protein: CASRTAPGQGEF. This chain links TRBV7-9 with TRBJ1-2; 11 nucleotides line up with TRBD1. Germline V gene lookup returns CDR1 SEHNR and CDR2 FQNEAQ (reference sequence). The CDR3 extends over 12 amino acids.

The CDR3, as DNA: TGCAGCGCAAAGGGGGTGGCTGAAGCTTTCTTT. Translated: CSAKGVAEAFF. V and J are TRBV29-1 and TRBJ1-1; tentative D call: TRBD1 (6 bases). The CDR3 runs 11 residues. The germline gives CDR1 SQVTM, CDR2 ANQGSEA. Trimming left V 7 bases short and J 6 bases short, with 12 bases between.